This TCR beta chain derives from a study of T cell changes during pregnancy in multiple sclerosis. This clone has a handful of counts. Data came from immunoSEQ multiplex PCR; TCRdb stores just in-frame clones and leaves some out. The profile shows some 33,000 clones, roughly nine tenths of them singletons. The CDR3 contains 13 residues. V lost 5 bases to trimming and J lost 0 bases, with 11 bases between them. CDR1 and CDR2 from the germline V gene are GTSNPN and SVGIG (reference sequence). The source was CD8+ T cells from peripheral blood mononuclear cells, collected in the third trimester of pregnancy. This receptor was taken from a female donor with multiple sclerosis, enrolled in a pregnancy study. The chain links TRBV30 to TRBJ2-7; D might be TRBD1 (5 bases). DNA for the CDR3: TGTGCCTGGTCCCAGGACACCTCCTACGAGCAGTACTTC. This gives the protein CAWSQDTSYEQYF.